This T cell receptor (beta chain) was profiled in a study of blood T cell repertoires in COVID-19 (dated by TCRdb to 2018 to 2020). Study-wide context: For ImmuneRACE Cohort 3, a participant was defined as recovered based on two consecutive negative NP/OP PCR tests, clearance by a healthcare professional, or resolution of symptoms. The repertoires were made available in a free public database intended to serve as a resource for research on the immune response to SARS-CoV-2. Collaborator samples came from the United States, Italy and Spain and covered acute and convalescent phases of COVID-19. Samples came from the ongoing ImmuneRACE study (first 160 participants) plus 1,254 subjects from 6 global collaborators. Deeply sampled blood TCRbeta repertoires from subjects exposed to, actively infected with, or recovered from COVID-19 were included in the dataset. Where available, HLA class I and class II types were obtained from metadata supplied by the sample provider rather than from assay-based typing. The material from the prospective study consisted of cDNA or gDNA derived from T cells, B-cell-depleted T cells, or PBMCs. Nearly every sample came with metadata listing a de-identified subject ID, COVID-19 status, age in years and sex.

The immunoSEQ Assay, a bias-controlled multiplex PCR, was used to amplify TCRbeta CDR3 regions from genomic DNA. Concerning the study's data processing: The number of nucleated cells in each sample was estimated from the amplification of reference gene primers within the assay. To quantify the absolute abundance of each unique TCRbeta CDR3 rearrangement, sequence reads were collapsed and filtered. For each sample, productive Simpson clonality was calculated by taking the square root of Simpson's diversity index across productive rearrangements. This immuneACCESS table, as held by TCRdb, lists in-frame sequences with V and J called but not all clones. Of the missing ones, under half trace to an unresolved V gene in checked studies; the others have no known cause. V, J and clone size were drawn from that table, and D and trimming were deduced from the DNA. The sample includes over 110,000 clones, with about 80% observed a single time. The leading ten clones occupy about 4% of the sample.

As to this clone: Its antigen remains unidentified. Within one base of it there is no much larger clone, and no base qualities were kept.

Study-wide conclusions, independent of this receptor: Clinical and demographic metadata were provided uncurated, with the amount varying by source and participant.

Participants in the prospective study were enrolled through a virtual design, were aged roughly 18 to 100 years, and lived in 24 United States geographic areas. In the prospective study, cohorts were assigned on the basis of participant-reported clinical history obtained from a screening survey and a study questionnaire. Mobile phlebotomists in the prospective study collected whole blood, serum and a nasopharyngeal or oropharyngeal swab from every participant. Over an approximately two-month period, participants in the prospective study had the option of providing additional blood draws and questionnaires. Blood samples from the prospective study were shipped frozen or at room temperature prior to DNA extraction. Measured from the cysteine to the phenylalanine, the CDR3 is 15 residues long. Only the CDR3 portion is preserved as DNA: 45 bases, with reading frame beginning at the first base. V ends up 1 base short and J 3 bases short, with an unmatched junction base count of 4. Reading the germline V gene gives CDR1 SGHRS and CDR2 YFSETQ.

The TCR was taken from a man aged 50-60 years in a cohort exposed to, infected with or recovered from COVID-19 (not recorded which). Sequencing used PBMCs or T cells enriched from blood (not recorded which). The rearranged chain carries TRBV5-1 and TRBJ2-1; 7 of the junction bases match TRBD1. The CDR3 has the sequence CASSLQGVRYNEQFF. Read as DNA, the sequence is TGCGCCAGCAGCTTGCAGGGGGTCCGCTACAATGAGCAGTTCTTC.